This T cell receptor (beta chain) comes out of a study of T cell responses to AZD1222 COVID-19 vaccine. Findings and caveats of the study: Donors skewed white British and female; clonal diversity was possibly underestimated. Targets within unmutated variant regions were reportedly found for nearly half of spike-specific TCRs.

TCRdb's table, derived via immunoSEQ multiplex PCR, lists solely in-frame clones and lacks some. The data hold under 200,000 clones, with around nine tenths observed a single time. This CDR3 spans 16 amino acids. V was shortened by 4 bases and J by 7 bases, with 19 bases between the two germline ends. Germline lookup yields CDR1 WSHSY and CDR2 SAAADI. With respect to this clone: Its specificity is unknown.

The rearrangement joins TRBV10-2 to TRBJ2-2; D not certain. This sequence was found in an adult who received the AZD1222 COVID-19 vaccine. This specimen was peripheral blood, taken 28 days after the second AZD1222 dose. The CDR3 here is CASSVASPTSNGELFF. As DNA, the CDR3 is TGCGCCAGCAGTGTCGCGTCGCCGACCAGCAACGGGGAGCTGTTTTTT.